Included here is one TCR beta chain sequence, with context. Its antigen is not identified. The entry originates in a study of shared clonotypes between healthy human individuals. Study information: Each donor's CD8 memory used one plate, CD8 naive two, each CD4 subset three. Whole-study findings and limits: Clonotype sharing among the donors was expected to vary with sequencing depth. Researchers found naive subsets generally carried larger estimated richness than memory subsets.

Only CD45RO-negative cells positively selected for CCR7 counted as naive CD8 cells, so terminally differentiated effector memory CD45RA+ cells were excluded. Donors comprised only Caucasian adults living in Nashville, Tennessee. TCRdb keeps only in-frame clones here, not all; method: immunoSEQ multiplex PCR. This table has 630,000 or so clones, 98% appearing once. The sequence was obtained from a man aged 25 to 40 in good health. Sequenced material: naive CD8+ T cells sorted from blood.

As DNA, the CDR3 is TGTGCCAGCAGCTTCCGGGCAGGGGGAAGCGCAGATACGCAGTATTTT. It codes for CASSFRAGGSADTQYF. The V call is TRBV13, the J call TRBJ2-3; TRBD1 aligns across 7 bases. The V segment lost 3 bases and the J segment 4 bases; nucleotides outside the gene matches: 10. The V gene's germline CDR1 is PRHDT and CDR2 FYEKMQ (reference sequence). The CDR3 contains 16 residues.